This T cell receptor (beta chain) was found in a study of shared clonotypes between healthy human individuals. Study-level points and caveats: Despite large depth, rarefaction showed incomplete sorted-subset sequencing.

A split of CD4+ cells into CD45RA+ naive and CD45RA-negative memory subsets was performed. The authors' processing: Filtering differed, since immunoSEQ gave only junction sequences and no quality scores. Only in-frame clones appear in the TCRdb table, and some are missing; sequencing was by immunoSEQ multiplex PCR. The V and J calls and clone size come from that table; D and trimming were worked out from the DNA. This table holds about a million clones, roughly 80% found once. The junction had 8 bases not matched to a gene; V was cut back by 7 bases and J by 3 bases. Germline-derived CDR1 and CDR2 are ENHRY and SYGVKD. This CDR3 is 14 amino acids long. With respect to this clone: Its matching antigen is unknown.

This TCR derives from a man younger than 30 in good health. V is TRBV10-3 and J is TRBJ2-7; TRBD2 aligns across 8 bases. The sequencing sample was made of memory CD4+ T cells sorted from blood. Stated subset: CD45RA-negative fraction. The CDR3 DNA follows: TGTGCCATCAACCCCGGGACTAGGGACTACGAGCAGTACTTC. Its protein product is CAINPGTRDYEQYF.